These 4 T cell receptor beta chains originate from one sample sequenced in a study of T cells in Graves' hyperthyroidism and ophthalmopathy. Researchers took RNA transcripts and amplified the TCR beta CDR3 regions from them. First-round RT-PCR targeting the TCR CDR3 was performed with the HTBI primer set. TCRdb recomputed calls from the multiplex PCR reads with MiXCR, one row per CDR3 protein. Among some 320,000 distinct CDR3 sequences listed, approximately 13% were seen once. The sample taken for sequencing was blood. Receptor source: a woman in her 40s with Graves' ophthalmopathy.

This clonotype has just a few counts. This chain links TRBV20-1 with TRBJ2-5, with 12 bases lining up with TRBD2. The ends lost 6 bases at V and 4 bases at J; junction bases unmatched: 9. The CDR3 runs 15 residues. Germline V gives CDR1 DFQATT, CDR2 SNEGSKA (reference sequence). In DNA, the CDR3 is TGCAGTGCGTCCCTAGCGGGGGGGCTTAGAGAGACCCAGTACTTC. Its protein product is CSASLAGGLRETQYF.

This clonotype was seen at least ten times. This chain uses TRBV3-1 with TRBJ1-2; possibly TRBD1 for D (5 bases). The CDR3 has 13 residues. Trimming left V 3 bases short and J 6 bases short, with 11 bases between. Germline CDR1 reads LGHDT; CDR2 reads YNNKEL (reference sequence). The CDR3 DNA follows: TGTGCCAGCAGCCAGGGCGGGGGAAATGGCTACACCTTC. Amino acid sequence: CASSQGGGNGYTF. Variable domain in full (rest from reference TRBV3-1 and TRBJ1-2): DTAVSQTPKYLVTQMGNDKSIKCEQNLGHDTMYWYKQDSKKFLKIMFSYNNKELIINETVPNRFSPKSPDKAHLNLHINSLELGDSAVYFCASSQGGGNGYTFGSGTRLTVV.

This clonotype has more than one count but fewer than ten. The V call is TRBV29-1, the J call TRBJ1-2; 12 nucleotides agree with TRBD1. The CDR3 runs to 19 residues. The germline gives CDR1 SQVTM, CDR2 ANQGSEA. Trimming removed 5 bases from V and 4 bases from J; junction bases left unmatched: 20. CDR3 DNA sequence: TGCAGCGTTCCGCCCAAGATCCCCGGGACAGGGGGCTTGGGCTATGGCTACACCTTC. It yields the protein CSVPPKIPGTGGLGYGYTF.

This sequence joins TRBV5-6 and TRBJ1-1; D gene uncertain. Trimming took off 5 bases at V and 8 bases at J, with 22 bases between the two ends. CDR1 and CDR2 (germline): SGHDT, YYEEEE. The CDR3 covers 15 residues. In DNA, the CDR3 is TGTGCCAGCAGTCGGAGGGCCAATTTTTTTTTGGAAGCTTTCTTT. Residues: CASSRRANFFLEAFF. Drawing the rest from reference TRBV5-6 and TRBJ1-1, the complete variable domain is DAGVTQSPTHLIKTRGQQVTLRCSPKSGHDTVSWYQQALGQGPQFIFQYYEEEERQRGNFPDRFSGHQFPNYSSELNVNALLLGDSALYLCASSRRANFFLEAFFGQGTRLTVV.